This note documents a single T cell receptor (beta chain) sequence. These data come from a study of blood T cell repertoires in COVID-19. Germline V lookup: CDR1 SGHTA, CDR2 FQGNSA. The CDR3 has 16 residues. The V and J ends lost 6 bases and 7 bases, in that order; junction bases with no gene match: 10. Authors' methods: Reference gene primer amplification gave nucleated cell count estimates. Clones were read by immunoSEQ multiplex PCR, and TCRdb kept only the in-frame ones, dropping some. V, J and clone size are those of that table, while D and trimming were read from the DNA. The repertoire holds roughly 80,000 clones, with over 75% as singletons.

This TCR was recovered from a man aged 50 to 60 with acute or convalescent COVID-19. V is TRBV7-2 and J is TRBJ1-6; 9 bases align to TRBD1. Sequenced material: peripheral blood. CDR3 in amino acids: CASRHPPGTGNSPLHF. The CDR3 DNA follows: TGTGCCAGCAGACATCCACCCGGGACAGGGAATTCACCCCTCCACTTT.